This entry concerns a single TCR beta chain. Here immunoSEQ multiplex PCR was the method, and the copy in TCRdb shows in-frame clones only, minus some. This repertoire shows roughly 250,000 clones, approximately 90% found once; its top ten account for approximately 7.6%. The data are from a study of blood T cell repertoires in COVID-19. About the study: The study drew acute and convalescent COVID-19 samples from the United States, Italy and Spain. T cells, B-cell-depleted T cells, or PBMCs supplied cDNA or gDNA.

The CDR3 sequence is 15 residues long. From germline, CDR1 is KGHSH and CDR2 LQKENI. Trimming stripped 5 bases from V and 9 bases from J, with 20 bases between. The TCR was taken from a man aged 60-69 years who had recovered from COVID-19. The chain has TRBV18 and TRBJ1-5; D is unresolved. The specimen was peripheral blood. The CDR3 loop reads CASSEYVEGLGPQHF. Written as DNA, the CDR3 is TGTGCCAGCTCAGAATATGTTGAGGGTTTGGGGCCCCAGCATTTT.